This TCR beta chain derives from a study of blood T cell repertoires in COVID-19. Turning to the study itself: Researchers got acute and convalescent COVID-19 samples from the United States, Italy and Spain. The analysed material was cDNA or gDNA that came from T cells, B-cell-depleted T cells, or PBMCs.

With V trimmed by 0 bases and J by 10 bases, 8 bases remained unmatched. The CDR3 totals 16 residues. Germline V gene data show CDR1 as MGHDK and CDR2 as SYGVNS. This clone showed up just a few times. Per the study methods: Researchers report that nucleated cell counts were estimated from reference gene primer amplification. Libraries were prepared by immunoSEQ multiplex PCR; TCRdb keeps only in-frame clonotypes and omits some of them. V and J calls and clone size come straight from that table; D and trimming were deduced from the DNA. The table includes around 110,000 clones, approximately 82% detected once.

The source of this sequence is a man aged 25 to 45 with acute or convalescent COVID-19. This chain uses TRBV25-1 with TRBJ1-6, with 8 bases lining up with TRBD1. The sequenced sample was peripheral blood. Here the CDR3 DNA reads TGTGCCAGCAGTGAATACACGACAGGGGAAGGGTCACCCCTCCACTTT. Translated, it gives CASSEYTTGEGSPLHF.